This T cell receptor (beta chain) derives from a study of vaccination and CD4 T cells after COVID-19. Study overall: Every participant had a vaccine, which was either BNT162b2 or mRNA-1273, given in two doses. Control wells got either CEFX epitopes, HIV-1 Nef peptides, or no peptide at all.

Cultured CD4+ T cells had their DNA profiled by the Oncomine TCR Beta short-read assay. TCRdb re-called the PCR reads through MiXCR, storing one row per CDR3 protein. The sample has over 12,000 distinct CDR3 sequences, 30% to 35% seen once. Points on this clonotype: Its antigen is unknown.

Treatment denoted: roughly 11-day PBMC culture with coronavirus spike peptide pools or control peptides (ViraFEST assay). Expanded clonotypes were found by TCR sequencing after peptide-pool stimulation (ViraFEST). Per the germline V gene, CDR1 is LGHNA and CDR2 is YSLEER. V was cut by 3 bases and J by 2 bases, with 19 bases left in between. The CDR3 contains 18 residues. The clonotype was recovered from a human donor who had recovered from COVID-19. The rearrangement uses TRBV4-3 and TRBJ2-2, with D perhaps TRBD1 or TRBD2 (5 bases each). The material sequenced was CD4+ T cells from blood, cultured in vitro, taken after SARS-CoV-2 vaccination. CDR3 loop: CASSHPRGVSINTGELFF. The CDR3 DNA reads TGCGCCAGCAGCCACCCCCGAGGGGTCAGCATTAACACCGGGGAGCTGTTTTTT.